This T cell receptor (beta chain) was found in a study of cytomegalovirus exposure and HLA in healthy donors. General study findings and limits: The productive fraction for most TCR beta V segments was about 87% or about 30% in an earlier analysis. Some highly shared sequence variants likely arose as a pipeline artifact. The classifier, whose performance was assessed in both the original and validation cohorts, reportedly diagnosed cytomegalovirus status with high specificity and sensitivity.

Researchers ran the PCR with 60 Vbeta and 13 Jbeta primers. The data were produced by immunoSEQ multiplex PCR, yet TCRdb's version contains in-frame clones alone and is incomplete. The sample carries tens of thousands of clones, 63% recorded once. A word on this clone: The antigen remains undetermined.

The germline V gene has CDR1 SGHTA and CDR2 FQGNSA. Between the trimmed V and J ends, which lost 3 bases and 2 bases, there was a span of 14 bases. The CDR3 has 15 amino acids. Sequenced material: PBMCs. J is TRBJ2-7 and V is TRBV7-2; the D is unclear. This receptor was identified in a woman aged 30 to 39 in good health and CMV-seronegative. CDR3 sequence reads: CASSFGQVFAYEQYF. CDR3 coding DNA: TGTGCCAGCAGCTTTGGGCAGGTTTTCGCCTACGAGCAGTACTTC.